Each of the 20 T cell receptor beta chains below was sequenced from the same sample in a study of T cell repertoires in cytomegalovirus infection. TCRdb fed the reads into MiXCR, producing one record per CDR3 protein. The sample lists under 350,000 distinct CDR3 sequences; over 7.5% were seen once. The sample consisted of PBMCs. The source of these receptors is a human donor in good health (CMV status not recorded). Some clones in this sample may be carry-over from other donors' samples.

J is TRBJ2-7 and V is TRBV20-1; 9 bases map to TRBD2. Germline CDR1 is DFQATT and CDR2 is SNEGSKA (reference sequence). The CDR3 has 12 amino acids. J was trimmed by 3 bases and V by 6 bases; bases with no gene match: 3. The CDR3 loop is CSARLADYEQYF. DNA for the CDR3: TGCAGTGCCAGACTAGCGGACTACGAGCAGTACTTC.

V usage is TRBV6-6 and J usage is TRBJ1-5; D gene ambiguous. The V and J ends lost 5 bases and 5 bases respectively, with 13 bases between them. This CDR3 is 14 amino acids long. Looked up from germline, CDR1 is MNHNY and CDR2 is SVGAGI (reference sequence). The CDR3: CASSPRPGDQPQHF. CDR3 DNA: TGTGCCAGCAGTCCCCGCCCAGGCGATCAGCCCCAGCATTTT.

The sample holds a few counts of this clonotype. The chain links TRBV28 to TRBJ1-5; D is possibly TRBD1 (6 bases). V was pared by 6 bases and J by 1 base, with 10 bases between. The CDR3 has 14 amino acids. Germline V lookup: CDR1 MDHEN, CDR2 SYDVKM. The CDR3 loop is CASRGGWSNQPQHF. The CDR3 bases are TGTGCCAGCAGAGGGGGTTGGAGCAATCAGCCCCAGCATTTT.

In this sample, this clonotype turned up a few times. This chain links TRBV7-9 with TRBJ2-7; the D call may be TRBD1 or TRBD2 (6 bases each). The V gene lost 4 bases and the J gene lost 2 bases, with 18 bases spanning the gap. This CDR3 comprises 16 residues. From germline, CDR1 is SEHNR and CDR2 FQNEAQ (reference sequence). The CDR3 DNA reads TGTGCCAGCAGCTGGGGGGCCGGACTAAGAGCCTACGAGCAGTACTTC. Translated: CASSWGAGLRAYEQYF. The full variable domain, completed using reference TRBV7-9 and TRBJ2-7, is DTGVSQNPRHKITKRGQNVTFRCDPISEHNRLYWYRQTLGQGPEFLTYFQNEAQLEKSRLLSDRFSAERPKGSFSTLEIQRTEQGDSAMYLCASSWGAGLRAYEQYFGPGTRLTVT.

This chain links TRBV29-1 with TRBJ2-4; D is unresolved. Germline lookup yields CDR1 SQVTM and CDR2 ANQGSEA. V was trimmed by 4 bases and J by 0 bases, leaving 4 bases between them. The length of the CDR3 is 12 residues. In DNA, the CDR3 is TGCAGCGTTGGGCTAGCCAAAAACATTCAGTACTTC. It encodes CSVGLAKNIQYF.

This clonotype has a count of ten or more. The CDR3 loop reads CASSLGAEWDTQYF. CDR3 in DNA: TGTGCCAGCAGCCTAGGGGCGGAATGGGATACGCAGTATTTT. The chain combines TRBV7-2 with TRBJ2-3; TRBD1 might be the D (5 bases). The CDR3 has 14 amino acids. V lost 5 bases and J lost 6, with 15 bases in between. CDR1 is SGHTA, CDR2 FQGNSA, per germline.

This chain joins TRBV15 and TRBJ2-6; D ambiguous. V lost 5 bases to trimming and J lost 0 bases, with 5 bases between them. The germline V gene encodes CDR1 LNHNV and CDR2 YYDKDF (reference sequence). The CDR3 is 14 residues long. This CDR3 reads CATSSYSGANVLTF. The DNA for the CDR3 is TGTGCCACCAGCTCTTACTCTGGGGCCAACGTCCTGACTTTC. Supplemented by reference TRBV15 and TRBJ2-6, the full variable domain reads DAMVIQNPRYQVTQFGKPVTLSCSQTLNHNVMYWYQQKSSQAPKLLFHYYDKDFNNEADTPDNFQSRRPNTSFCFLDIRSPGLGDTAMYLCATSSYSGANVLTFGAGSRLTVL.

The chain joins TRBV9 to TRBJ2-2, with D possibly TRBD2 on 5 matching bases. V dropped 4 bases and J dropped 5 bases, with 21 bases sitting between them. CDR1 is SGDLS, CDR2 YYNGEE, per germline. CDR3 length equals 17 residues. CDR3 loop: CASSLALPGRGTGELFF. The CDR3 nucleotides are TGTGCCAGCAGCTTAGCTCTACCGGGCCGAGGGACCGGGGAGCTGTTTTTT. Complete variable domain (other parts from reference TRBV9 and TRBJ2-2): DSGVTQTPKHLITATGQRVTLRCSPRSGDLSVYWYQQSLDQGLQFLIQYYNGEERAKGNILERFSAQQFPDLHSELNLSSLELGDSALYFCASSLALPGRGTGELFFGEGSRLTVL.

This clonotype was counted between two and nine times. J is TRBJ1-3 and V is TRBV7-2; D call uncertain. The CDR3 runs to 13 residues. V was cut by 5 bases and J by 1 base, with 6 bases left in between. Per the germline V gene, CDR1 is SGHTA and CDR2 is FQGNSA. The CDR3 nucleotides are TGTGCCAGCAGCATCACATCTGGAAACACCATATATTTT. Its protein product is CASSITSGNTIYF. The variable domain in full, with the rest retrieved from reference TRBV7-2 and TRBJ1-3, is GAGVSQSPSNKVTEKGKDVELRCDPISGHTALYWYRQSLGQGLEFLIYFQGNSAPDKSGLPSDRFSAERTGGSVSTLTIQRTQQEDSAVYLCASSITSGNTIYFGEGSWLTVV.

The sample holds a few counts of this clonotype. This sequence joins TRBV10-3 and TRBJ2-1; TRBD2 is a possible D gene (5 bases). The germline CDR1 and CDR2 sequences are ENHRY and SYGVKD. The CDR3 is 13 residues long. Between the trimmed V and J ends, which lost 11 bases and 1 base, there was a span of 12 bases. The CDR3 reads CAPPEVSYNEQFF. CDR3 DNA sequence: TGTGCCCCTCCGGAGGTGTCCTACAATGAGCAGTTCTTC.

This clonotype has just a few counts. The chain carries TRBV20-1 and TRBJ1-2; D ambiguous. Germline lookup yields CDR1 DFQATT and CDR2 SNEGSKA (reference sequence). This CDR3 is 14 amino acids long. V was clipped by 0 bases and J by 0 bases, with 8 bases between them. CDR3 DNA sequence: TGCAGTGCTAGAGAGAGGACCGCTAACTATGGCTACACCTTC. It is translated as CSARERTANYGYTF.

This clonotype has a handful of counts. The J gene is TRBJ1-6, the V gene TRBV20-1; tentative D call: TRBD1 (5 bases). Germline assignment: CDR1 DFQATT and CDR2 SNEGSKA (reference sequence). CDR3 length: 15 residues. V gave up 2 bases and J gave up 10 bases, with 18 bases separating them. In DNA, the CDR3 is TGCAGTGCTAGATCCGTAAGGGGCTATTACTCACCCCTCCACTTT. It is translated as CSARSVRGYYSPLHF.

V gene TRBV6-5 combines with J gene TRBJ2-3; D perhaps matches TRBD2 (6 bases). Germline-derived CDR1 and CDR2 are MNHEY and SVGAGI. This CDR3 comprises 17 residues. V lost 6 bases and J lost 3, with 22 bases in between. The CDR3 DNA reads as TGTGCCAGCAGGGGGATGGGGGGACGGTTAGTTACAGATACGCAGTATTTT. Protein product: CASRGMGGRLVTDTQYF.

The chain is built from TRBV9 and TRBJ1-6; D gene ambiguous. There are 15 residues in the CDR3. V dropped 0 bases and J dropped 4 bases, with 8 bases sitting between them. CDR1 is SGDLS and CDR2 is YYNGEE in the germline V gene. CDR3 protein: CASSVAAQYNSPLHF. CDR3 coding DNA: TGTGCCAGCAGCGTAGCGGCTCAATATAATTCACCCCTCCACTTT.

The gene calls are TRBV6-1 and TRBJ2-5; D is perhaps TRBD2 (5 bases). V was pared by 4 bases and J by 1 base, with 13 bases between. The CDR3 totals 15 residues. Germline CDR1 is MNHNS and CDR2 is SASEGT. In nucleotides, the CDR3 is TGTGCCAGCAGTGGTTTCCGGGATTTCCAAGAGACCCAGTACTTC. It is translated as CASSGFRDFQETQYF.

This clonotype was picked up a small number of times. The J gene is TRBJ1-5, the V gene TRBV12-3 or TRBV12-4; D is perhaps TRBD1 (5 bases). V was trimmed by 4 bases and J by 2 bases, leaving 12 bases between them. This CDR3 is built from 15 residues. CDR3 region: CASSSDGGRNQPQHF. Here the CDR3 DNA reads TGTGCCAGCAGTTCCGACGGGGGTCGCAATCAGCCCCAGCATTTT.

The chain has TRBV6-4 and TRBJ2-1; no clear D. CDR1 and CDR2 (germline): MRHNA, SNTAGT. The CDR3 length is 12 residues. Trimming pared 2 bases from V and 9 bases from J, leaving 8 bases between. This chain's CDR3 is CASSDRVGEQFF. The DNA of the CDR3 is TGTGCCAGCAGTGACAGGGTAGGTGAGCAGTTCTTC.

This clonotype turned up a few times. The chain carries TRBV4-3 and TRBJ2-2; 13 nucleotides line up with TRBD2. Germline CDR1 and CDR2: LGHNA and YSLEER. Unmatched junction bases numbered 1, after V lost 1 base and J lost 2 bases. The CDR3 loop spans 17 amino acids. This chain's CDR3 is CASSQGLAGGNTGELFF. The CDR3 DNA follows: TGCGCCAGCAGCCAAGGACTAGCGGGGGGTAACACCGGGGAGCTGTTTTTT.

This clonotype was picked up a small number of times. The CDR3 spells CASSPGGGDTQYF. The CDR3 coding sequence is TGCGCCAGCAGCCCCGGAGGGGGGGATACGCAGTATTTT. The V call is TRBV5-1, the J call TRBJ2-3, with D perhaps TRBD1 or TRBD2 (6 bases each). Germline CDR1 and CDR2: SGHRS and YFSETQ. CDR3 length equals 13 residues. V lost 4 bases to trimming and J lost 6 bases, with 12 bases between them.

Ten or more counts support this clonotype. The J gene is TRBJ2-4, the V gene TRBV24-1; TRBD2 matches at 7 bases. There are 16 residues in the CDR3. Germline CDR1 and CDR2: KGHDR and SFDVKD. With V trimmed by 1 base and J by 8 bases, 10 bases remained unmatched. The CDR3 DNA follows: TGTGCCACCAGTGATTTTAGGGCCGGGGGGAGAGACATTCAGTACTTC. Residues: CATSDFRAGGRDIQYF.